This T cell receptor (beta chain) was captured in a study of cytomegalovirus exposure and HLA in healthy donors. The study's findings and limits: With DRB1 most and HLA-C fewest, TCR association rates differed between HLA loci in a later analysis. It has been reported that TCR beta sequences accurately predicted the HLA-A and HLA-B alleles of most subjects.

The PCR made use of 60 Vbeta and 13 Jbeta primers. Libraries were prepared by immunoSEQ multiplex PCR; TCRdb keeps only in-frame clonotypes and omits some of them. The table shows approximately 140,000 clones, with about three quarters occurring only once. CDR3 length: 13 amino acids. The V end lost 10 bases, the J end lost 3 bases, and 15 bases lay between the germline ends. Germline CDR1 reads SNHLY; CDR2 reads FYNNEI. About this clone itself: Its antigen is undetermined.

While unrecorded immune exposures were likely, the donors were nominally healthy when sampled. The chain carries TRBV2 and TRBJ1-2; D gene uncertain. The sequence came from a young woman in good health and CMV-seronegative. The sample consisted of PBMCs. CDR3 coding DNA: TGTGCCACTTTACGACAACCGCACTATGGCTACACCTTC. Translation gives CATLRQPHYGYTF.